This TCR beta chain was sequenced in a study of T cell clonotyping in hematopoietic cell transplantation. Notes on this clone: The antigen is unknown.

Data came from immunoSEQ multiplex PCR; TCRdb stores just in-frame clones and leaves some out. Of around 15,000 clones listed, less than 80% are singletons. General study results and limits: Graft donor and pretransplant recipient Inverse Simpson Index values predicted broader posttransplant TCR diversity. Recipient TCR diversity dropped after transplant; expanded clonotypes rose from day 30 to 180. Few recipient clonotypes overlapped donors; over 97% were de novo at given depth.

This CDR3 spans 13 amino acids. Germline loops: CDR1 MDHEN, CDR2 SYDVKM. Trimming took 5 bases from V and 3 from J, leaving 10 bases between them. This receptor was identified in a male patient aged 50 or older who had an allogeneic stem cell transplant from an unrelated donor, so T cells may come from the graft donor. Some clones in this sample may be carry-over from other donors' samples. This chain joins TRBV28 and TRBJ2-5, with D possibly matching TRBD1 (6 bases). The source material was PBMCs, sampled 30 days after allogeneic stem cell transplant. Written as DNA, the CDR3 is TGTGCCAGCAGTCCCGGACAGAAAGAGACCCAGTACTTC. It encodes CASSPGQKETQYF.